This T cell receptor (beta chain) was recovered during a study of shared T cell receptors in the human thymus. Sequencing used immunoSEQ multiplex PCR; TCRdb keeps in-frame clones, though not all of them. The table has roughly 710,000 clones, approximately 83% seen once. The same specimen was also included in a second study, on human thymus T cells.

Sequencing used thymocytes. The sequence derives from a girl in the first two years of life with a congenital heart defect.

Here the CDR3 reads CASSLSLGSRTGYTF. The CDR3 DNA is TGTGCCAGCAGTTTATCTCTGGGCAGCCGTACCGGCTACACCTTC. The chain uses TRBV27 and TRBJ1-2, with no clear D. V lost 0 bases and J lost 8, with 16 bases in between. Germline V CDR1 and CDR2: MNHEY, SMNVEV (reference sequence). This CDR3 region has 15 residues.